A selection of T cell receptor beta chains follows, all from one sample in a study of blood T cell repertoires in COVID-19. Data came from immunoSEQ multiplex PCR; TCRdb stores just in-frame clones and leaves some out. The sample holds roughly 230,000 clones, around 86% seen once. The sequenced sample was PBMCs or T cells enriched from blood (not recorded which). These receptors all stem from a man younger than 45 in a cohort exposed to, infected with or recovered from COVID-19 (not recorded which). Both conserved end residues are part of each CDR3. Fields, in order: D gene, CDR3 length, V gene, clone size, J gene, CDR3 DNA, CDR3 protein. D genes are given only for firm matches. Some rows have no size entry. The others give once, few or many, or a class for an expanded clone.

d_call: -
cdr3_length: 14
v_call: TRBV11-2
clone_size: -
j_call: TRBJ2-1
cdr3_nt: TGTGCCAGCAGCCCGAAGATAGGGGGAGCGGTGCAGTTCTTC
cdr3_aa: CASSPKIGGAVQFF

d_call: -
cdr3_length: 12
v_call: TRBV10-1
clone_size: once
j_call: TRBJ2-7
cdr3_nt: TGCGCCAGCAGTGAGACACCCTACGAGCAGTACTTC
cdr3_aa: CASSETPYEQYF

d_call: -
cdr3_length: 16
v_call: TRBV7-3
clone_size: once
j_call: TRBJ2-1
cdr3_nt: TGTGCCAGCAGCTTAGTGCAGACTAGCTCCTACAATGAGCAGTTCTTC
cdr3_aa: CASSLVQTSSYNEQFF

d_call: TRBD2
cdr3_length: 18
v_call: TRBV5-4
clone_size: -
j_call: TRBJ2-2
cdr3_nt: TGTGCCAGCGAACTAAAGATACTAGCGGGGGGGAACACCGGGGAGCTGTTTTTT
cdr3_aa: CASELKILAGGNTGELFF

d_call: -
cdr3_length: 15
v_call: TRBV5-6
clone_size: once
j_call: TRBJ2-7
cdr3_nt: TGTGCCAGCACCGCTATACGGGGTAACTCCTACGAGCAGTACTTC
cdr3_aa: CASTAIRGNSYEQYF

d_call: -
cdr3_length: 14
v_call: TRBV3-1/TRBV3-2
clone_size: -
j_call: TRBJ2-7
cdr3_nt: TGTGCCAGCAGCCAAGGGCATTTGGTTCACGAGCAGTACTTC
cdr3_aa: CASSQGHLVHEQYF

d_call: -
cdr3_length: 15
v_call: TRBV19
clone_size: -
j_call: TRBJ2-3
cdr3_nt: TGTGCCAGTAGTATATCCGGGGTCGGCACAGATACGCAGTATTTT
cdr3_aa: CASSISGVGTDTQYF

d_call: -
cdr3_length: 17
v_call: TRBV18
clone_size: -
j_call: TRBJ2-1
cdr3_nt: TGTGCCAGCTCACCACCGACTAGGGGTCGGGTAACCAATGAGCAGTTCTTC
cdr3_aa: CASSPPTRGRVTNEQFF

d_call: TRBD1
cdr3_length: 15
v_call: TRBV27
clone_size: -
j_call: TRBJ2-1
cdr3_nt: TGTGCCAGCAGGCTGGGACAGGGTGGCTACAATGAGCAGTTCTTC
cdr3_aa: CASRLGQGGYNEQFF

d_call: TRBD1
cdr3_length: 14
v_call: TRBV28
clone_size: -
j_call: TRBJ2-7
cdr3_nt: TGTGCCAGCAACCGACAGGGGGCTACCTACGAGCAGTACTTC
cdr3_aa: CASNRQGATYEQYF

d_call: TRBD1
cdr3_length: 18
v_call: TRBV5-1
clone_size: -
j_call: TRBJ2-6
cdr3_nt: TGCGCCAGCAGCGTGACCGGGACAGGGACCTCTGGGGCCAACGTCCTGACTTTC
cdr3_aa: CASSVTGTGTSGANVLTF

d_call: -
cdr3_length: 13
v_call: TRBV11-2
clone_size: -
j_call: TRBJ2-5
cdr3_nt: TGTGCCAGCAGCCTTACACCCATTGGGACCCAGTACTTC
cdr3_aa: CASSLTPIGTQYF

d_call: -
cdr3_length: 14
v_call: TRBV5-5
clone_size: -
j_call: TRBJ2-7
cdr3_nt: TGTGCCAGCAGCACTACACAGGGAGCGTACGAGCAGTACTTC
cdr3_aa: CASSTTQGAYEQYF

d_call: TRBD1
cdr3_length: 14
v_call: TRBV4-1
clone_size: -
j_call: TRBJ1-2
cdr3_nt: TGCGCCAGCAGCCTACCGGGACAGTCTAAAGGCTACACCTTC
cdr3_aa: CASSLPGQSKGYTF

d_call: -
cdr3_length: 14
v_call: TRBV27
clone_size: -
j_call: TRBJ1-1
cdr3_nt: TGTGCCAGCAGTTTCGCGGGGATATGGACTGAAGCTTTCTTT
cdr3_aa: CASSFAGIWTEAFF

d_call: TRBD2
cdr3_length: 15
v_call: TRBV7-9
clone_size: -
j_call: TRBJ2-7
cdr3_nt: TGTGCCAGCAGCCCGGGACTAGCGGGCACCTACGAGCAGTACTTC
cdr3_aa: CASSPGLAGTYEQYF

d_call: TRBD2
cdr3_length: 13
v_call: TRBV29-1
clone_size: once
j_call: TRBJ2-3
cdr3_nt: TGCAGCGATGGGACTAGAGGCACAGATACGCAGTATTTT
cdr3_aa: CSDGTRGTDTQYF

d_call: TRBD2
cdr3_length: 15
v_call: TRBV6-4
clone_size: few
j_call: TRBJ2-1
cdr3_nt: TGTGCCAGCAGGCATAATAGCGGGAGCTCCTATGAGCAGTTCTTC
cdr3_aa: CASRHNSGSSYEQFF

d_call: -
cdr3_length: 14
v_call: TRBV28
clone_size: -
j_call: TRBJ1-6
cdr3_nt: TGTGCCAGCAGTTTTGGGAGCGGGGGGACACCCCTCCACTTT
cdr3_aa: CASSFGSGGTPLHF

d_call: TRBD1
cdr3_length: 16
v_call: TRBV6-2/TRBV6-3
clone_size: -
j_call: TRBJ1-2
cdr3_nt: TGTGCCAGCAGTTACTCGAGGCGGGACAGCTCCTATGGCTACACCTTC
cdr3_aa: CASSYSRRDSSYGYTF

d_call: -
cdr3_length: 14
v_call: TRBV7-3
clone_size: once
j_call: TRBJ2-1
cdr3_nt: TGTGCCAGCAGCTTTCAAGGGAGGTACAATGAGCAGTTCTTC
cdr3_aa: CASSFQGRYNEQFF

d_call: TRBD1
cdr3_length: 14
v_call: TRBV6-5
clone_size: once
j_call: TRBJ1-6
cdr3_nt: TGTGCCAGGGTGGAGGGACAGGGATGCTCACCCCTCCACTTT
cdr3_aa: CARVEGQGCSPLHF

d_call: -
cdr3_length: 14
v_call: TRBV5-1
clone_size: -
j_call: TRBJ2-1
cdr3_nt: TGCGCCAGCAGCTTGGATGGGGCTAGGAATGAGCAGTTCTTC
cdr3_aa: CASSLDGARNEQFF

d_call: -
cdr3_length: 14
v_call: TRBV5-5
clone_size: -
j_call: TRBJ2-5
cdr3_nt: TGTGCCAGCAGCCCCGGGACTCGCCAAGAGACCCAGTACTTC
cdr3_aa: CASSPGTRQETQYF

d_call: TRBD2
cdr3_length: 15
v_call: TRBV7-2
clone_size: -
j_call: TRBJ2-7
cdr3_nt: TGTGCCAGCAGCCCCCGAGCGGGAGGGGCCTACGAGCAGTACTTC
cdr3_aa: CASSPRAGGAYEQYF

d_call: TRBD2
cdr3_length: 15
v_call: TRBV5-4
clone_size: -
j_call: TRBJ2-1
cdr3_nt: TGTGCCAGCAGGTTAGCGGGAGGTAACTACAATGAGCAGTTCTTC
cdr3_aa: CASRLAGGNYNEQFF

d_call: -
cdr3_length: 17
v_call: TRBV3-1/TRBV3-2
clone_size: -
j_call: TRBJ2-1
cdr3_nt: TGTGCCAGCAGCCACGGGTGGAGCGGCAGTCCCTACAATGAGCAGTTCTTC
cdr3_aa: CASSHGWSGSPYNEQFF

d_call: TRBD2
cdr3_length: 14
v_call: TRBV4-3
clone_size: -
j_call: TRBJ2-5
cdr3_nt: TGCGCCAGCAGCCAAACTAGCGGAAAAGAGACCCAGTACTTC
cdr3_aa: CASSQTSGKETQYF

d_call: TRBD2
cdr3_length: 15
v_call: TRBV9
clone_size: -
j_call: TRBJ2-3
cdr3_nt: TGTGCCAGCAGCGCTTCTAGCGGGAGAGTGGATACGCAGTATTTT
cdr3_aa: CASSASSGRVDTQYF

d_call: TRBD1
cdr3_length: 18
v_call: TRBV5-6
clone_size: -
j_call: TRBJ2-1
cdr3_nt: TGTGCCAGCACCGGGACAGGGTTAATAATTGGGTCCTACAATGAGCAGTTCTTC
cdr3_aa: CASTGTGLIIGSYNEQFF

d_call: -
cdr3_length: 15
v_call: TRBV28
clone_size: once
j_call: TRBJ1-1
cdr3_nt: TGTGCCAGCCCTACGGGGGTGGGGGGTTTCACTGAAGCTTTCTTT
cdr3_aa: CASPTGVGGFTEAFF

d_call: TRBD1
cdr3_length: 15
v_call: TRBV6-6
clone_size: once
j_call: TRBJ1-2
cdr3_nt: TGTGCCAGCAGCCCTGAATCGGACAGGGGCGATGGCTACACCTTC
cdr3_aa: CASSPESDRGDGYTF

d_call: TRBD2
cdr3_length: 15
v_call: TRBV28
clone_size: -
j_call: TRBJ2-1
cdr3_nt: TGTGCCAGCAGTTTGGTAACTAGCGGGAGCAATGAGCAGTTCTTC
cdr3_aa: CASSLVTSGSNEQFF

d_call: -
cdr3_length: 14
v_call: TRBV20-1
clone_size: -
j_call: TRBJ2-6
cdr3_nt: TGCAGTGCTAGTCGGAGGTCTGGGGCCAACGTCCTGACTTTC
cdr3_aa: CSASRRSGANVLTF

d_call: -
cdr3_length: 16
v_call: TRBV6-1
clone_size: -
j_call: TRBJ1-5
cdr3_nt: TGTGCCAGCAGTGACGCTGCTCGGGGTAGCAATCAGCCCCAGCATTTT
cdr3_aa: CASSDAARGSNQPQHF

d_call: TRBD1
cdr3_length: 16
v_call: TRBV19
clone_size: -
j_call: TRBJ1-5
cdr3_nt: TGTGCCAGTAGTTTCCCCCGGACAGGGTCCGGTCAGCCCCAGCATTTT
cdr3_aa: CASSFPRTGSGQPQHF

d_call: TRBD1
cdr3_length: 16
v_call: TRBV9
clone_size: -
j_call: TRBJ2-3
cdr3_nt: TGTGCCAGCAGCGCCCGGACAGGGGGCCTCGCAGATACGCAGTATTTT
cdr3_aa: CASSARTGGLADTQYF

d_call: -
cdr3_length: 18
v_call: TRBV7-8
clone_size: -
j_call: TRBJ1-1
cdr3_nt: TGTGCCAGCAGCTTAGCAACGTGGACATCCTTGACGAACACTGAAGCTTTCTTT
cdr3_aa: CASSLATWTSLTNTEAFF

d_call: -
cdr3_length: 16
v_call: TRBV6-1
clone_size: -
j_call: TRBJ1-6
cdr3_nt: TGTGCCAGCAGTGTTCCCCCCGGGGCCTATAATTCACCCCTCCACTTT
cdr3_aa: CASSVPPGAYNSPLHF

d_call: TRBD2
cdr3_length: 14
v_call: TRBV29-1
clone_size: once
j_call: TRBJ2-1
cdr3_nt: TGCAGCGTTGGGCTAGCGGGAGGTAATGCTGAGCAGTTCTTC
cdr3_aa: CSVGLAGGNAEQFF

d_call: TRBD1
cdr3_length: 18
v_call: TRBV7-3
clone_size: once
j_call: TRBJ2-3
cdr3_nt: TGTGCCAGCAGCCTCACCCCCTCCGGACAGGGCGGCCCCGATACGCAGTATTTT
cdr3_aa: CASSLTPSGQGGPDTQYF

d_call: -
cdr3_length: 15
v_call: TRBV19
clone_size: -
j_call: TRBJ2-1
cdr3_nt: TGTGCCAGTAGACAGGACAGAAGCTCCTACAATGAGCAGTTCTTC
cdr3_aa: CASRQDRSSYNEQFF

d_call: TRBD2
cdr3_length: 14
v_call: TRBV19
clone_size: -
j_call: TRBJ2-5
cdr3_nt: TGTGCCAGTAGTGGCGGGAGGGCCCTGGAGACCCAGTACTTC
cdr3_aa: CASSGGRALETQYF

d_call: -
cdr3_length: 12
v_call: TRBV28
clone_size: -
j_call: TRBJ1-1
cdr3_nt: TGTGCCAGCAGAGGAGGGAACACTGAAGCTTTCTTT
cdr3_aa: CASRGGNTEAFF

d_call: TRBD1
cdr3_length: 18
v_call: TRBV4-1
clone_size: -
j_call: TRBJ1-2
cdr3_nt: TGCGCCAGCAGCCAAGGGGGTACAGGGGATACCAGGGGATATGGCTACACCTTC
cdr3_aa: CASSQGGTGDTRGYGYTF

d_call: TRBD2
cdr3_length: 15
v_call: TRBV9
clone_size: -
j_call: TRBJ2-1
cdr3_nt: TGTGCCAGCAGCGTAGTTAGCGGGAGTCTCGGTGAGCAGTTCTTC
cdr3_aa: CASSVVSGSLGEQFF

d_call: -
cdr3_length: 15
v_call: TRBV18
clone_size: -
j_call: TRBJ2-7
cdr3_nt: TGTGCCAGCTCACGTGACCGACTAGAGAGGTACGAGCAGTACTTC
cdr3_aa: CASSRDRLERYEQYF